The entry below describes one T cell receptor (beta chain). Its antigen is currently unknown. The sample belongs to a study of vaccination effects on CD4 cells after COVID-19. Subsequent to a culture period of under 11 days, CD4+ T cells were isolated. A PCR test confirmed that the person had SARS-CoV-2 infection between March and December 2020. Of the BNT162b2 and mRNA-1273 vaccines, participants received two doses of one or the other. Replacing half the medium with IL-2 medium was done on days 3 and 7. This CDR3 spans 15 amino acids. V was pared by 2 bases and J by 3 bases, with 6 bases of the junction left unmatched. CDR1 is ENHRY and CDR2 is SYGVKD in the germline V gene. Sequenced by immunoSEQ multiplex PCR; TCRdb stores in-frame clones only, minus some. The repertoire holds around 50,000 clones, with nearly 75% as singletons. General study results and limits: Clones that were induced by infection or by vaccine showed marked contraction late after vaccination.

The J gene is TRBJ1-2, the V gene TRBV10-3; the match to TRBD1 covers 7 bases. Specimen: CD4+ T cells from PBMCs cultured without peptide, collected after COVID-19 vaccination. This receptor was taken from a human donor who had a prior SARS-CoV-2 infection. The CDR3 DNA reads TGTGCCATCAGTGAGGGGTCGACAGGGCACTATGGCTACACCTTC. It encodes CAISEGSTGHYGYTF.